This T cell receptor beta chain was observed in a study of cytomegalovirus exposure and HLA in healthy donors. PCR amplification relied on 60 Vbeta primers (plus 13 Jbeta primers). TCRdb's copy holds only in-frame clones and misses some; the assay was immunoSEQ multiplex PCR. The profile shows fewer than 150,000 clones, about 74% of them singletons. The CDR3 loop spans 15 amino acids. Germline V lookup: CDR1 MNHEY, CDR2 SVGAGI. The junction had 10 bases not matched to a gene; V was cut back by 6 bases and J by 4 bases. Input material: PBMCs. The TCR comes from a man aged 25-40 years in good health and CMV-seronegative. V and J are TRBV6-5 and TRBJ2-3; 7 bases agree with TRBD1. CDR3 protein: CASRKQGFTPDTQYF. For the CDR3, the DNA is TGTGCCAGCAGAAAACAGGGGTTCACCCCAGATACGCAGTATTTT.